Sequencing of this TCR beta chain was carried out in a study of tumor and adjacent non-tumor tissue in lung cancer. Whole-study findings and limits: TCR diversity was significantly greater in tumor than normal lung tissue. Normal lung showed higher cumulative top 100 clone frequency than tumor.

Losses at the gene ends were 0 bases for V and 3 bases for J; bases not matched to a gene: 2. The germline V gene has CDR1 GTSNPN and CDR2 SVGIG (reference sequence). The CDR3 has 13 amino acids. The library came from three nested PCR rounds adapted from ARM-PCR protocols. One entry per CDR3 protein, called by TCRdb with MiXCR from the multiplex PCR reads. The profile covers 130,000 or so distinct CDR3 sequences, with approximately 71% appearing a single time and 9.5% to 15% taken by the ten largest. Worth noting for this clonotype: The antigen remains unidentified. The CDR3 end shows no conserved phenylalanine or tryptophan, and so a read error is likely.

The template was RNA from unsorted bulk tissue. Sequencing was done on a sample of lung tumor tissue. The rearrangement uses TRBV30 and TRBJ2-7, with 7 bases lining up with TRBD1. The sequence was collected from a man aged 30-40 years with non-small cell lung cancer. This chain's CDR3 is CAWSVGTDYEQYL. CDR3 DNA sequence: TGTGCCTGGAGTGTAGGGACAGACTACGAGCAGTACTTA.